The 20 T cell receptor beta chains reported below all come from one sample, sequenced in a study of CD8 T cells in ankylosing spondylitis. A single record per CDR3 protein comes from TCRdb applying MiXCR to the 5' RACE reads. Of around 150,000 distinct CDR3 sequences listed, around a tenth are singletons. The sample comprised blood, either unsorted or a sorted T cell fraction (not recorded which). The receptors stem from a male donor with ankylosing spondylitis or in good health (not recorded which).

This clonotype has a count of ten or more. This rearrangement joins TRBV10-3 to TRBJ2-1; D might be TRBD2 (5 bases). Trimming pared 5 bases from V and 0 bases from J, leaving 14 bases between. CDR1 is ENHRY, CDR2 SYGVKD, per germline. The CDR3 sequence is 16 residues long. CDR3 sequence reads: CAISQDFRSSYNEQFF. CDR3 nucleotides: TGTGCCATCAGTCAGGACTTCCGGAGCTCCTACAATGAGCAGTTCTTC.

In this sample, this clonotype turned up many times. The gene calls are TRBV27 and TRBJ1-2; TRBD1 matches at 8 bases. This CDR3 has 12 amino acids. With V trimmed by 4 bases and J by 8 bases, 3 bases remained unmatched. The germline gives CDR1 MNHEY, CDR2 SMNVEV (reference sequence). CDR3 sequence: CASSSTGEGYTF. DNA of the CDR3: TGTGCCAGCAGTTCGACAGGGGAAGGCTACACCTTC.

At least ten counts were recorded for this clonotype. The chain has TRBV29-1 and TRBJ2-5; TRBD2 matches 7 bases. Germline CDR1 is SQVTM and CDR2 is ANQGSEA. With 4 bases clipped from V and 3 bases from J, the junction kept 11 bases outside the gene matches. CDR3 length: 15 amino acids. CDR3 sequence: CSVVMLGLVKETQYF. In DNA form, the CDR3 reads TGCAGCGTTGTAATGCTTGGACTAGTGAAAGAGACCCAGTACTTC.

In its sample, this clonotype was seen many times. This chain links TRBV7-2 with TRBJ2-3; 9 positions agree with TRBD2. This CDR3 region has 16 residues. Germline trimming cut 6 bases from V and 1 base from J; bases unmatched to any gene: 8. Per the germline V gene, CDR1 is SGHTA and CDR2 is FQGNSA. The CDR3 coding sequence is TGTGCCAGCAGAGGGGGGACTAGCCGACGCACAGATACGCAGTATTTT. As protein: CASRGGTSRRTDTQYF.

The chain recombines TRBV5-1 with TRBJ1-2; TRBD1 matches at 11 bases. The CDR3 length is 14 residues. The trim removed 4 bases at V and 6 bases at J, leaving 5 bases unmatched. Germline V lookup: CDR1 SGHRS, CDR2 YFSETQ. Here the CDR3 DNA reads TGCGCCAGCAGCCAGGACAGGGGGCTGGATGGCTACACCTTC. This translates into CASSQDRGLDGYTF.

The table lists this clonotype with a few counts. The V gene is TRBV20-1, the J gene TRBJ1-1; 7 positions match TRBD1. CDR3 length equals 13 residues. CDR1 and CDR2 (germline): DFQATT, SNEGSKA (reference sequence). With V trimmed by 8 bases and J by 1 base, 7 bases remained unmatched. The CDR3 is CSTNRGANTEAFF. The CDR3 DNA sequence: TGCAGTACAAACAGGGGCGCGAACACTGAAGCTTTCTTT.

This clonotype occurred many times. This chain uses TRBV20-1 with TRBJ2-3; D gene uncertain. CDR3 size: 12 residues. Looked up from germline, CDR1 is DFQATT and CDR2 is SNEGSKA (reference sequence). V lost 7 bases, J lost 5 bases, and 13 bases lay in between. Here the CDR3 reads CSVKGLGDTQYF. The CDR3 DNA reads as TGCAGTGTTAAGGGCTTGGGAGATACGCAGTATTTT.

In its sample, this clonotype was seen a few times. This chain links TRBV18 with TRBJ1-2, with D tentatively TRBD1 (6 bases). This CDR3 is built from 14 residues. The V gene lost 3 bases and the J gene lost 8 bases, with 16 bases spanning the gap. CDR1 is KGHSH and CDR2 is LQKENI in the germline V gene. The DNA of the CDR3 is TGTGCCAGCTCACCGCCAGGGGACGGTCGCGGCTACACCTTC. Encoded protein: CASSPPGDGRGYTF.

V usage is TRBV7-2 and J usage is TRBJ2-3, with D possibly being TRBD2 (6 bases). Trimming pared 5 bases from V and 4 bases from J, leaving 22 bases between. The CDR3 totals 17 residues. Germline V gene data show CDR1 as SGHTA and CDR2 as FQGNSA. The CDR3: CTSSAAGSGPPADTQYF. DNA for the CDR3: TGTACCAGCAGCGCCGCGGGGAGCGGGCCACCAGCAGATACGCAGTATTTT. The full variable domain, rest sourced from reference TRBV7-2 and TRBJ2-3, is GAGVSQSPSNKVTEKGKDVELRCDPISGHTALYWYRQSLGQGLEFLIYFQGNSAPDKSGLPSDRFSAERTGGSVSTLTIQRTQQEDSAVYLCTSSAAGSGPPADTQYFGPGTRLTVL.

The chain uses TRBV11-2 and TRBJ2-7; weak D call: TRBD1 (6 bases). Germline values: CDR1 SGHAT, CDR2 FQNNGV. V gave up 0 bases and J gave up 7 bases, with 22 bases separating them. The CDR3 totals 17 residues. As DNA, the CDR3 is TGTGCCAGCAGCTTAGATGGTATGGGGGCCCAAATTCGGGAGCAGTACTTC. This encodes CASSLDGMGAQIREQYF. Full variable domain (outside the CDR3, taken from reference TRBV11-2 and TRBJ2-7): EAGVAQSPRYKIIEKRQSVAFWCNPISGHATLYWYQQILGQGPKLLIQFQNNGVVDDSQLPKDRFSAERLKGVDSTLKIQPAKLEDSAVYLCASSLDGMGAQIREQYFGPGTRLTVT.

The genes are TRBV20-1 and TRBJ2-3, with D possibly TRBD2 on 5 matching bases. Trimming cost V 2 bases and J 4 bases, with 16 bases left between them. Germline loops: CDR1 DFQATT, CDR2 SNEGSKA (reference sequence). The CDR3 is 15 amino acids. The CDR3 DNA sequence: TGCAGTGCTAGACGGCCGGGATCTAGTCCAGATACGCAGTATTTT. Protein sequence: CSARRPGSSPDTQYF.

This clonotype was detected many times. V usage is TRBV6-1 and J usage is TRBJ2-2; D assignment may be TRBD1 or TRBD2 (5 bases each). The CDR3 spans 17 residues. The V end was cut by 7 bases, the J end by 3 bases, with 21 bases between. Germline V gives CDR1 MNHNS, CDR2 SASEGT. In nucleotides, the CDR3 is TGTGCCAGCACCAACCCCAAACTGGGGACCCACACCGGGGAGCTGTTTTTT. Its translation is CASTNPKLGTHTGELFF.

This clonotype was detected many times. The genes are TRBV10-3 and TRBJ1-1; 11 bases fit TRBD1. CDR1 ENHRY and CDR2 SYGVKD come from the germline V gene. The junction had 1 base not matched to a gene; V was cut back by 7 bases and J by 6 bases. The CDR3 contains 12 residues. The CDR3 region is CAIMGQGAEAFF. CDR3 DNA: TGTGCCATCATGGGACAGGGGGCTGAAGCTTTCTTT.

This clonotype was detected many times. The rearrangement uses TRBV20-1 and TRBJ1-1; D is perhaps TRBD1 (6 bases). In germline, CDR1 is DFQATT, CDR2 SNEGSKA (reference sequence). The CDR3 has 16 residues. The ends were cut back, 0 bases at V and 1 base at J, with 15 bases in the middle. CDR3 in amino acids: CSARDPSTGGNTEAFF. For the CDR3, the DNA is TGCAGTGCTAGAGACCCCTCGACAGGCGGGAACACTGAAGCTTTCTTT.

In this sample, this clonotype turned up many times. The V gene is TRBV12-3 or TRBV12-4, the J gene TRBJ2-5; possible D gene TRBD1, 6 bases. This CDR3 is 13 amino acids long. Trimming pared 6 bases from V and 7 bases from J, leaving 15 bases between. CDR3 protein: CASSNDRFGTQYF. The CDR3 DNA follows: TGTGCCAGCAGCAACGACAGGTTTGGGACCCAGTACTTC.

This clonotype was picked up a small number of times. The rearrangement links TRBV5-1 to TRBJ2-1; a weak D match, TRBD1 (7 bases). Trimming pared 2 bases from V and 7 bases from J, leaving 13 bases between. The CDR3 has 14 amino acids. Germline V gives CDR1 SGHRS, CDR2 YFSETQ. The CDR3 DNA follows: TGCGCCAGCAGCTTACAGGGGAGGCGGAATGAGCAGTTCTTC. Residues: CASSLQGRRNEQFF.

This clonotype was observed at least ten times. The chain carries TRBV4-3 and TRBJ2-1; D ambiguous. Germline V gives CDR1 LGHNA, CDR2 YSLEER. Deletions cut 0 bases from V and 7 bases from J, with 1 base between. This CDR3 is 11 amino acids long. CDR3 sequence: CASSQDNEQFF. CDR3 nucleotides: TGCGCCAGCAGCCAAGATAATGAGCAGTTCTTC.

In this sample, this clonotype turned up once. A much larger clone differs from this one at a single base, so this may be a read error. The chain joins TRBV15 to TRBJ1-2; 8 positions match TRBD1. The CDR3 extends over 16 amino acids. Looked up from germline, CDR1 is LNHNV and CDR2 is YYDKDF (reference sequence). CDR3 residues: CATSRDRVVANYGHTF. The CDR3 coding sequence is TGTGCCACCAGCAGGGACAGGGTTGTAGCTAACTATGGCCACACCTTC.

This clonotype was found many times. The V call is TRBV20-1, the J call TRBJ2-2, with 9 positions matching TRBD1. CDR3 length: 15 residues. Looked up from germline, CDR1 is DFQATT and CDR2 is SNEGSKA (reference sequence). The V and J ends lost 5 bases and 0 bases, in that order; junction bases with no gene match: 4. The CDR3 DNA reads as TGCAGTGCTGGACAGGGGCTCGCGAACACCGGGGAGCTGTTTTTT. Amino acid sequence: CSAGQGLANTGELFF.

This clonotype was seen at least ten times. The CDR3 here is CASRVEGAYGTEAFF. In DNA form, the CDR3 reads TGTGCCAGCAGGGTTGAGGGGGCATATGGCACTGAAGCTTTCTTT. This chain joins TRBV6-4 and TRBJ1-1, with 7 bases matching TRBD1. Germline values: CDR1 MRHNA, CDR2 SNTAGT. This CDR3 has 15 amino acids. V shed 6 bases, J shed 4 bases, and the junction held 11 bases outside the gene matches.